In this sample, the clone carrying this T cell receptor (beta chain) is large (0.1 to 1%). Its cognate antigen is unknown. The sample is drawn from a study of metastatic and nonmetastatic thyroid tumors. Study details: Across peripheral blood and tumor or nodule tissue samples taken from malignant and benign thyroid patients, the repertoires were compared with one another. General study points: It was reportedly found that TCR beta diversity was significantly higher in malignant thyroid tumors than in benign nodules, a difference seen in both blood and tumor samples.

This CDR3 is 19 amino acids long. Looked up from germline, CDR1 is LGHNA and CDR2 is YSLEER. With V trimmed by 4 bases and J by 0 bases, 11 bases remained unmatched. Ahead of thyroid surgery, no patient had received treatment of any kind. Methods used by the authors: Variation in CDR3 across clinicopathological groups served as the basis for constructing a distant-metastasis classifier in papillary thyroid cancer. TCRdb re-processed the PCR reads through MiXCR. TCRdb, not the original authors, processed these V and J calls. The table has approximately 7,900 clones, 20% to 30% seen once; the top ten hold about 5.9%.

The sequenced material came from adjacent normal tissue. The receptor comes from a female donor with papillary thyroid cancer or a benign thyroid nodule (not recorded which). Some clones in this sample may be carry-over from other donors' samples. V and J are TRBV4-3 and TRBJ2-6; TRBD1 matches 8 bases. CDR3 protein: CASSRDAGTGSSGANVLTF. The CDR3 bases are TGCGCCAGCAGCCGCGACGCCGGGACAGGTAGCTCTGGGGCCAACGTCCTGACTTTC.